This TCR beta chain was identified during a study of cytomegalovirus exposure and HLA in healthy donors. 13 Jbeta primers and 60 Vbeta primers were used for the PCR. TCRdb's copy holds only in-frame clones and misses some; the assay was immunoSEQ multiplex PCR. This sample has under 300,000 clones, with about 86% found just once. V was cut by 6 bases and J by 6 bases, with 15 bases left in between. The CDR3 totals 14 residues. Germline V gene data show CDR1 as MDHEN and CDR2 as SYDVKM. This receptor was taken from a woman aged 60-70 years in good health and CMV-seropositive. V usage is TRBV28 and J usage is TRBJ1-5, with D tentatively TRBD1 (5 bases). Sequencing input: PBMCs. CDR3 loop: CASSLTSDSQPQHF. CDR3 in DNA: TGTGCCAGCAGCCTAACGTCAGACAGTCAGCCCCAGCATTTT. Full variable domain (missing parts from reference TRBV28 and TRBJ1-5): DVKVTQSSRYLVKRTGEKVFLECVQDMDHENMFWYRQDPGLGLRLIYFSYDVKMKEKGDIPEGYSVSREKKERFSLILESASTNQTSMYLCASSLTSDSQPQHFGDGTRLSIL.